This T cell receptor (beta chain) was captured by sequencing in a study of CD8 T cells in Susac syndrome. CDR3 size: 17 residues. Per the germline V gene, CDR1 is MDHEN and CDR2 is SYDVKM. The V end lost 5 bases, the J end lost 0 bases, and 17 bases lay between the germline ends. Study-level results: TCR sequencing and HLA analysis covered a relatively small number of individuals.

With random hexamers, reverse transcription was performed on roughly 0.5 to 1 ug of RNA. The method of amplification for TCR beta CDR3 was immunoSEQ multiplex PCR, covering 54 Vbeta and 13 Jbeta. TCRdb re-derived calls from the immunoSEQ multiplex PCR reads in MiXCR, one entry per CDR3 protein. Of 150,000 to 200,000 distinct CDR3 sequences listed, around 95% are singletons. Note on this clonotype: The target antigen is unknown.

TEMRA cells were FACS-enriched, with CD8+ and CD4+ T cells isolated negatively. The sequence came from a human donor in good health. The sequencing sample was made of CD4+ T cells from PBMCs. V and J are TRBV28 and TRBJ2-4; D possibly corresponds to TRBD2 (5 bases). DNA for the CDR3: TGTGCCAGCAGTACTCCTGGGAGTCTAATAGCCAAAAACATTCAGTACTTC. It specifies CASSTPGSLIAKNIQYF.